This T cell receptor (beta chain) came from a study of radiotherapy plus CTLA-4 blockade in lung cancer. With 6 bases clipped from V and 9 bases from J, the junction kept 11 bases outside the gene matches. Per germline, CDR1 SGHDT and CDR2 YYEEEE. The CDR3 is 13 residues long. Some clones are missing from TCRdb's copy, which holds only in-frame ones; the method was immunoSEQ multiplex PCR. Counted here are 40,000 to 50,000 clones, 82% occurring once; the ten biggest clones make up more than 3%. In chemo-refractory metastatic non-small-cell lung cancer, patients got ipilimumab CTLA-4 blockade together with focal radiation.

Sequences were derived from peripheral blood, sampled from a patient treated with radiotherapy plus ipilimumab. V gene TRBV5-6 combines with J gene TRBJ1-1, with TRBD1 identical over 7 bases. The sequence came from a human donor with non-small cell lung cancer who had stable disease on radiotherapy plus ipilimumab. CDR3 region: CASNRQGLSQAFF. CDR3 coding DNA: TGTGCCAGCAACCGACAGGGACTCTCCCAAGCTTTCTTT.